This T cell receptor beta chain was obtained from a study of T-cell memory formation after mild COVID-19. Via MiXCR, TCRdb re-called the 5' RACE reads, giving one row per CDR3 protein. Of 350,000 to 400,000 distinct CDR3 sequences listed, approximately 15% are singletons. Trimming took 4 bases from V and 5 from J; bases not matched to a gene: 9. This CDR3 region has 15 residues. The chain recombines TRBV12-3 or TRBV12-4 with TRBJ1-2; 8 nucleotides align to TRBD1. The sequencing sample was made of PBMCs or a T cell subset sorted from them (not recorded which). This TCR came from a man in his late teens or twenties who had mild COVID-19 (a few samples of this study predate the infection). Cell type and time point are not known. The CDR3: CASSSRDRPGYGYTF. CDR3 in DNA: TGTGCCAGCAGTTCCCGGGACAGGCCAGGGTATGGCTACACCTTC.